Presented here are 7 T cell receptor beta chains from one specimen sequenced in a study of response to subunit inactivated influenza vaccine. One entry per CDR3 protein results from TCRdb running MiXCR on the RT-PCR reads. The sample consists of 610,000 or so distinct CDR3 sequences, roughly 15% of them appearing once. The sequencing used PBMCs from blood, collected 11 to 12 days after vaccination. These receptors all stem from a man aged 45-65 years who received an inactivated influenza vaccine.

The chain recombines TRBV5-1 with TRBJ1-5, with D uncertain. Germline CDR1 reads SGHRS; CDR2 reads YFSETQ. The CDR3 runs to 13 residues. V was pared by 1 base and J by 6 bases, with 8 bases between. CDR3 coding DNA: TGCGCCAGCAGCTTGCGTGGGAGTCAGCCCCAGCATTTT. Amino acid sequence: CASSLRGSQPQHF.

The rearrangement uses TRBV20-1 and TRBJ2-3; 7 nucleotides match TRBD1. CDR3 length equals 15 residues. Germline CDR1 and CDR2: DFQATT and SNEGSKA (reference sequence). V shed 1 base and J 3 bases; nucleotides not matched to a gene: 7. The CDR3 nucleotides read TGCAGTGCTAGAGCCCAGGGCAGGGGGACAGATACGCAGTATTTT. Its protein is CSARAQGRGTDTQYF.

This clonotype occurred many times. The chain uses TRBV12-3 or TRBV12-4 and TRBJ2-1; TRBD2 aligns across 11 bases. The trim removed 2 bases at V and 8 bases at J, leaving 8 bases unmatched. The CDR3 loop spans 16 amino acids. The CDR3 DNA follows: TGTGCCAGCAGTTTAACCCGGCTAGCGGGGGGTCATGAGCAGTTCTTC. It specifies CASSLTRLAGGHEQFF.

V usage is TRBV18 and J usage is TRBJ2-5; 9 bases line up with TRBD2. The CDR3 sequence is 17 residues long. J gave up 5 bases and V 3 bases, and 13 bases lay outside the gene matches. Germline lookup yields CDR1 KGHSH and CDR2 LQKENI. In nucleotides, the CDR3 is TGTGCCAGCTCACCTCGTCGACTAGCGGAGGCGGTGGAGACCCAGTACTTC. Translating gives CASSPRRLAEAVETQYF.

This chain links TRBV6-1 with TRBJ2-1, with no clear D. Germline loops: CDR1 MNHNS, CDR2 SASEGT. The CDR3 has 15 residues. V was shortened by 5 bases and J by 5 bases, with 16 bases between the two germline ends. CDR3 residues: CASSRTTTLHNEQFF. DNA for the CDR3: TGTGCCAGCAGTCGAACCACCACACTACACAATGAGCAGTTCTTC.

This clonotype has more than one count but fewer than ten. The chain couples TRBV12-3 or TRBV12-4 to TRBJ2-2; 8 bases agree with TRBD1. The CDR3 is 16 residues long. Losses at the gene ends were 6 bases for V and 5 bases for J; bases not matched to a gene: 11. The CDR3 loop is CASSKGTGTQTGELFF. The CDR3 DNA reads TGTGCCAGCAGCAAGGGGACAGGAACTCAGACCGGGGAGCTGTTTTTT.

This clonotype has a count of ten or more. CDR3 residues: CASSRPGGWSYNEQFF. CDR3 sequence (DNA): TGTGCCAGCAGCCGGCCAGGCGGATGGTCCTACAATGAGCAGTTCTTC. The J gene is TRBJ2-1, the V gene TRBV14; D remains ambiguous. The CDR3 consists of 16 residues. V lost 4 bases and J 1 base, leaving 14 bases between the germline ends. Germline CDR1 reads SGHDN; CDR2 reads FVKESK.